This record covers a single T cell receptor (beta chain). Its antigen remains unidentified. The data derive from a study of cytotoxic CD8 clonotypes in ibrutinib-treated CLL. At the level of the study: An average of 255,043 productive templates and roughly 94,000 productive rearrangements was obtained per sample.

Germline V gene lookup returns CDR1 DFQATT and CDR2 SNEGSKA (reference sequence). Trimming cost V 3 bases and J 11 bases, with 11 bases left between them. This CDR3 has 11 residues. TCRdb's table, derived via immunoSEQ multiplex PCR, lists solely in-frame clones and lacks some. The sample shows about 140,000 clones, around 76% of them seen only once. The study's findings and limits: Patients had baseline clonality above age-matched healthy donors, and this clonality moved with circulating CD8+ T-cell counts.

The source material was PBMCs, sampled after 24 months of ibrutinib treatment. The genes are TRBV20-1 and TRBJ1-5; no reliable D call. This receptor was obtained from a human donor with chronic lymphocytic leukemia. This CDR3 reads CSASFGWAQHF. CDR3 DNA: TGCAGTGCTAGTTTTGGGTGGGCCCAGCATTTT.